This T cell receptor beta chain was profiled in a study of T cell responses to AZD1222 COVID-19 vaccine. Sequencing used immunoSEQ multiplex PCR; TCRdb keeps in-frame clones, though not all of them. The sample lists 100,000 to 150,000 clones; about nine tenths were seen once. This CDR3 has 15 amino acids. Trimming removed 3 bases from V and 3 bases from J, with 14 bases in between. Germline CDR1 reads SEHNR; CDR2 reads FQNEAQ (reference sequence). The TCR was taken from an adult in good health. This specimen consisted of peripheral blood, obtained on day 0 of AZD1222 vaccination. The chain uses TRBV7-9 and TRBJ1-1, with D uncertain. The DNA of the CDR3 is TGTGCCAGCAGCTTTCGTGGCGGCCTATACACTGAAGCTTTCTTT. Its protein product is CASSFRGGLYTEAFF.